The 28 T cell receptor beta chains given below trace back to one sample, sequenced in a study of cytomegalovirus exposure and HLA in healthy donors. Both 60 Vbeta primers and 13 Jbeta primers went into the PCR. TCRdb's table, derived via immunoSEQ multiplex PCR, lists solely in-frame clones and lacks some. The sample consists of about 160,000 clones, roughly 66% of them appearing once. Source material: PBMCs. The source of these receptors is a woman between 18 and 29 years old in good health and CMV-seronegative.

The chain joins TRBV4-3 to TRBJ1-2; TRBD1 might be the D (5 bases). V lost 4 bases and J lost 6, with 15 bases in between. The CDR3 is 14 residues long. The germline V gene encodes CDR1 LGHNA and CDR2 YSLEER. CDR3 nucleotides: TGCGCCAGCAGCCCCAGGGCAGACACCGATGGCTACACCTTC. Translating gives CASSPRADTDGYTF.

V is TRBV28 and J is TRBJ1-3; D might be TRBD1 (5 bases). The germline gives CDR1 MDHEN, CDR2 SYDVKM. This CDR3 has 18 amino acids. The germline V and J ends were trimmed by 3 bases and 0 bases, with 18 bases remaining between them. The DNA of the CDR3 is TGTGCCAGCAGTTTGGGGGTTGGGGACTTTAGCTCTGGAAACACCATATATTTT. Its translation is CASSLGVGDFSSGNTIYF. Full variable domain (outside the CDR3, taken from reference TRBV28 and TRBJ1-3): DVKVTQSSRYLVKRTGEKVFLECVQDMDHENMFWYRQDPGLGLRLIYFSYDVKMKEKGDIPEGYSVSREKKERFSLILESASTNQTSMYLCASSLGVGDFSSGNTIYFGEGSWLTVV.

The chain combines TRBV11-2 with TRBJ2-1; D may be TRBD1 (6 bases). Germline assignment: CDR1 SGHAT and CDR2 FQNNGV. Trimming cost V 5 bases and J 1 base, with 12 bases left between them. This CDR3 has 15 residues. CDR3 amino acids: CASSTGQSSYNEQFF. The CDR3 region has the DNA TGTGCCAGCAGCACCGGACAGTCGTCCTACAATGAGCAGTTCTTC.

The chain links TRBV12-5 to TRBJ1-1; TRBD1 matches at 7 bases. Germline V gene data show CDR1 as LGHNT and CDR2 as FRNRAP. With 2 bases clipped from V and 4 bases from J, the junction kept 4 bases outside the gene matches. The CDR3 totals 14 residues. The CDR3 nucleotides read TGTGCTAGTGGTTTGACCCACAGGGGCACTGAAGCTTTCTTT. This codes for CASGLTHRGTEAFF.

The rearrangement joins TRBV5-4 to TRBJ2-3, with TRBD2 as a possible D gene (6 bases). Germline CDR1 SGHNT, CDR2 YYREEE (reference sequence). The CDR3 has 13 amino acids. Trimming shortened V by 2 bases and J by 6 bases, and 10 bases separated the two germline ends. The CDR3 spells CASSFSSEDTQYF. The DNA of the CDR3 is TGTGCCAGCAGCTTCTCTAGCGAGGATACGCAGTATTTT.

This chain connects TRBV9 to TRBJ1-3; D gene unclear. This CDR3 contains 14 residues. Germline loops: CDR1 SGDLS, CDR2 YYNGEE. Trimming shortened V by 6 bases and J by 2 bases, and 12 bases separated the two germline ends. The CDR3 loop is CASTSTGAGNTIYF. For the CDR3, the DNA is TGTGCCAGCACCTCGACCGGGGCTGGAAACACCATATATTTT.

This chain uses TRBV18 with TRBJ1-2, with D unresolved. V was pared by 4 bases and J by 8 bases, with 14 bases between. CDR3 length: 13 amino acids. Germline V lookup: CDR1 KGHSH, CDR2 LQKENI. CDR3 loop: CASSRDRGSGYTF. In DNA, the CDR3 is TGTGCCAGCTCACGTGACCGTGGGAGCGGCTACACCTTC.

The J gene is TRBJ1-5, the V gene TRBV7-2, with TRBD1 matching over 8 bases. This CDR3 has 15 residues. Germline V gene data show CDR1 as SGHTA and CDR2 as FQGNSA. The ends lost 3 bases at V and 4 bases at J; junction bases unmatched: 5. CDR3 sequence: CASSLGQALNQPQHF. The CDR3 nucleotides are TGTGCCAGCAGCTTGGGACAGGCCCTAAATCAGCCCCAGCATTTT. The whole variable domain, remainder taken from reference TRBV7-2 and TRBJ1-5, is GAGVSQSPSNKVTEKGKDVELRCDPISGHTALYWYRQSLGQGLEFLIYFQGNSAPDKSGLPSDRFSAERTGGSVSTLTIQRTQQEDSAVYLCASSLGQALNQPQHFGDGTRLSIL.

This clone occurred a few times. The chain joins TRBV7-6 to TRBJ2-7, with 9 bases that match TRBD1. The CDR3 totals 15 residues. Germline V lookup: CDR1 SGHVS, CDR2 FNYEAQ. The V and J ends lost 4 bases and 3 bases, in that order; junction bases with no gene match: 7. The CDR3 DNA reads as TGTGCCAGCAGCTCCCCGGGACAGGGTATCTACGAGCAGTACTTC. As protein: CASSSPGQGIYEQYF.

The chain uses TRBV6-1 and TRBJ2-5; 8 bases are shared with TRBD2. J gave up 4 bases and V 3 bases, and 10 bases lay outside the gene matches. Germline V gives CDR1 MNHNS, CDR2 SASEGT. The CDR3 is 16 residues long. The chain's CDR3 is CASSDLGGGGTETQYF. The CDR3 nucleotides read TGTGCCAGCAGTGATCTAGGTGGCGGGGGGACAGAGACCCAGTACTTC.

The CDR3 sequence is CASSHRGPGYNEQFF. The CDR3 DNA reads TGTGCCAGCAGCCACAGGGGGCCGGGTTACAATGAGCAGTTCTTC. This chain connects TRBV7-2 to TRBJ2-1, with 9 bases identical to TRBD1. Germline V gene lookup returns CDR1 SGHTA and CDR2 FQGNSA. The CDR3 spans 15 residues. The ends lost 5 bases at V and 4 bases at J; junction bases unmatched: 6.

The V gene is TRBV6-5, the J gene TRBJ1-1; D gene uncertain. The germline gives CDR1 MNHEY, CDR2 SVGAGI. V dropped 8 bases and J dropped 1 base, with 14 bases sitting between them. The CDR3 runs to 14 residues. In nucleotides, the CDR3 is TGTGCCAGCTCCCTGGGGAGAAGGAACACTGAAGCTTTCTTT. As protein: CASSLGRRNTEAFF.

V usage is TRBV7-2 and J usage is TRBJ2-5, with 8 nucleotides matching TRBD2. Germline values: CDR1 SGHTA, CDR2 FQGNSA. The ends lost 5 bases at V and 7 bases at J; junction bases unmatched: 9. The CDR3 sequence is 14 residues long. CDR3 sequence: CASSLGLAEGTQYF. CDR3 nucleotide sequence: TGTGCCAGCAGCCTTGGACTAGCTGAGGGGACCCAGTACTTC.

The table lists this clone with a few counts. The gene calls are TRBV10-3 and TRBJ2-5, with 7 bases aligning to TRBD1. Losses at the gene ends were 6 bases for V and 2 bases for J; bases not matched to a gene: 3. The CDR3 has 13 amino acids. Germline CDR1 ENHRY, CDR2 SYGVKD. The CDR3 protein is CAIRGTEQETQYF. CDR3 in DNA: TGTGCCATCAGGGGGACAGAGCAAGAGACCCAGTACTTC.

CDR3 sequence reads: CASSRGTGGGGYTF. In DNA, the CDR3 is TGTGCCAGCAGCCGCGGGACAGGGGGCGGTGGCTACACCTTC. This chain connects TRBV7-9 to TRBJ1-2, with 12 bases matching TRBD1. J lost 7 bases, V lost 5 bases, and 5 bases had no gene match. CDR1 and CDR2 from the germline V gene are SEHNR and FQNEAQ (reference sequence). This CDR3 comprises 14 residues. Filled out from reference TRBV7-9 and TRBJ1-2, the complete variable domain reads DTGVSQNPRHKITKRGQNVTFRCDPISEHNRLYWYRQTLGQGPEFLTYFQNEAQLEKSRLLSDRFSAERPKGSFSTLEIQRTEQGDSAMYLCASSRGTGGGGYTFGSGTRLTVV.

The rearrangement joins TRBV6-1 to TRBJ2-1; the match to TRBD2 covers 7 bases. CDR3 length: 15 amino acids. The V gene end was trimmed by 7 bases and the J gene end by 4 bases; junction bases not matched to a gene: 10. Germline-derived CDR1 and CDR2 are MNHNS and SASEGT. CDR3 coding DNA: TGTGCCAGCACTACGGGACTACGAGATTACAATGAGCAGTTCTTC. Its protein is CASTTGLRDYNEQFF.

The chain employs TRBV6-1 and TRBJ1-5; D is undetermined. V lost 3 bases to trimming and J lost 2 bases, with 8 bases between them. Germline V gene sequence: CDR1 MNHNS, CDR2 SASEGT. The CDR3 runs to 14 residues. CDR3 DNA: TGTGCCAGCAGTGAGTTGGCGGGCAATCAGCCCCAGCATTTT. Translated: CASSELAGNQPQHF.

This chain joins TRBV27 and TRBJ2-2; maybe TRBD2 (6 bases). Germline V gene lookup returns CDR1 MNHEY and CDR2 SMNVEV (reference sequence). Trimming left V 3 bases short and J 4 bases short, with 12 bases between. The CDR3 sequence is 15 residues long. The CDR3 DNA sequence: TGTGCCAGCAGTTTGGAGGGAGCGGGCACCGGGGAGCTGTTTTTT. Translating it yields CASSLEGAGTGELFF.

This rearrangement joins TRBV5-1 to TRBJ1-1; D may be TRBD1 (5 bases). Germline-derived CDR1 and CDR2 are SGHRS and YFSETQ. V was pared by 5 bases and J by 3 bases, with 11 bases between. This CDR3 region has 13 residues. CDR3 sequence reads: CASSRGYDTEAFF. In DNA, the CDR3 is TGCGCCAGCAGTAGGGGTTACGACACTGAAGCTTTCTTT.

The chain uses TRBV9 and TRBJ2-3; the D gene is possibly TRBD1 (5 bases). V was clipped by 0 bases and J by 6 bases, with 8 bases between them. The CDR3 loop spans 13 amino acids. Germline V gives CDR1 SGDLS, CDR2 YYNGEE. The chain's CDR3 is CASSVGGPDTQYF. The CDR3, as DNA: TGTGCCAGCAGCGTAGGGGGCCCTGATACGCAGTATTTT.

CDR3 region: CASRLDPRAGLAGGEQYV. CDR3 nucleotides: TGTGCCAGCCGCCTGGACCCCCGGGCGGGTCTAGCGGGAGGAGAGCAGTACGTC. The chain carries TRBV11-3 and TRBJ2-7; 11 nucleotides line up with TRBD2. V was pared by 8 bases and J by 7 bases, with 22 bases of the junction left unmatched. The CDR3 covers 18 residues. The V gene's germline CDR1 is SGHNT and CDR2 YENEEA.

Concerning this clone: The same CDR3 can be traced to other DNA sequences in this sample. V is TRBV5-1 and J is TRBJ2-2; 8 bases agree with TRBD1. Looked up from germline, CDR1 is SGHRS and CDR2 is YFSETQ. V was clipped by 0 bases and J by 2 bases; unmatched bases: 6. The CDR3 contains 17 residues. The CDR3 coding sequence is TGCGCCAGCAGCTTGGCCCGTACAGGGGGAAACACCGGGGAGCTGTTTTTT. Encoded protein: CASSLARTGGNTGELFF.

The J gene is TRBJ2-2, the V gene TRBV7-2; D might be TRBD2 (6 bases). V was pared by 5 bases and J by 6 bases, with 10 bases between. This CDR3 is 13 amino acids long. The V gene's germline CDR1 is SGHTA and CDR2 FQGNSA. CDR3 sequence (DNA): TGTGCCAGCAGCCCGGGACTGGCCGGGGAGCTGTTTTTT. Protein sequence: CASSPGLAGELFF.

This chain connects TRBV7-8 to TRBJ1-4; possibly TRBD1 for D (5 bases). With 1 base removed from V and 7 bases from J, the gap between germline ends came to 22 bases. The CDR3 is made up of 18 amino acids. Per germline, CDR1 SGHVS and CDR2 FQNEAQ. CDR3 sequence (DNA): TGTGCCAGCAGCTTAGTGAGGCAGGGAAGAGTGCAGGTTGAAAAACTGTTTTTT. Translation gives CASSLVRQGRVQVEKLFF.

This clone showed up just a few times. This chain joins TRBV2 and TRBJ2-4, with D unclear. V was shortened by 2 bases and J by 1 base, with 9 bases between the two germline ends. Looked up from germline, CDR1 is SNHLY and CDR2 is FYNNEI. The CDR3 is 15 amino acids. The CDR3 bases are TGTGCCAGCAGTGAACCGCTCAGGGCCAAAAACATTCAGTACTTC. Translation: CASSEPLRAKNIQYF. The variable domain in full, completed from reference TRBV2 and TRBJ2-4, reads EPEVTQTPSHQVTQMGQEVILRCVPISNHLYFYWYRQILGQKVEFLVSFYNNEISEKSEIFDDQFSVERPDGSNFTLKIRSTKLEDSAMYFCASSEPLRAKNIQYFGAGTRLSVL.

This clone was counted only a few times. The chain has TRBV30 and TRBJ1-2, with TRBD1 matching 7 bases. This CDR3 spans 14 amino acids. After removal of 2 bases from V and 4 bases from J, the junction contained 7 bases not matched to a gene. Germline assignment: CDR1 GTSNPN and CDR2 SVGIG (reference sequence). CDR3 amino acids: CAWSTTGFGYGYTF. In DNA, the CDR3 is TGTGCCTGGAGTACGACAGGGTTTGGCTATGGCTACACCTTC.

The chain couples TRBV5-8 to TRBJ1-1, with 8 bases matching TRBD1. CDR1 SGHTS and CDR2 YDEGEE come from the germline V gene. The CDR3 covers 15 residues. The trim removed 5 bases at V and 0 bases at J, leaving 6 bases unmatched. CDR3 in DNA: TGTGCCAGCAGGTTAACAGGGGGTGTGAACACTGAAGCTTTCTTT. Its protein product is CASRLTGGVNTEAFF.

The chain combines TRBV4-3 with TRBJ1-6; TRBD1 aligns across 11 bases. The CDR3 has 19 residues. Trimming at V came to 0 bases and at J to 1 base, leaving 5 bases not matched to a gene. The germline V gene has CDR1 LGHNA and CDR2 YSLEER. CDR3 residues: CASSQDRDRGFSYNSPLHF. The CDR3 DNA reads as TGCGCCAGCAGCCAAGATCGGGACAGGGGGTTTTCCTATAATTCACCCCTCCACTTT.